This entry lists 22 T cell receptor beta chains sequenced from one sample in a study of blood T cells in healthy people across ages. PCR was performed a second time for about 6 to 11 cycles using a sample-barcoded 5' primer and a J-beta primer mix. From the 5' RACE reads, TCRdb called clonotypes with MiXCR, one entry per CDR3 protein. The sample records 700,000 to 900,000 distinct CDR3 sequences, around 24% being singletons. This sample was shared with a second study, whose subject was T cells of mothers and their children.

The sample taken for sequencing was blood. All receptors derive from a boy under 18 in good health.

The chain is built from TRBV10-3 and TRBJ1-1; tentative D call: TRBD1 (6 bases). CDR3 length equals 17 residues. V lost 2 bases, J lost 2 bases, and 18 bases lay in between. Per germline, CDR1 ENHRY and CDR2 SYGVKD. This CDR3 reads CAISEGRGGAQNTEAFF. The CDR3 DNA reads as TGTGCCATCAGTGAGGGGAGGGGGGGGGCGCAAAACACTGAAGCTTTCTTT.

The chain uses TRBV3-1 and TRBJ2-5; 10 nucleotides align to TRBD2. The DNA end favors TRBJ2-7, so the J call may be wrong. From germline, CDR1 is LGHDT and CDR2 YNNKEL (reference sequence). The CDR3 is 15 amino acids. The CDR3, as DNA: TGTGCCAGCAGCCACGGACTAGCGGCAACCTACGAGCAGTACTTC. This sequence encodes CASSHGLAATYEQYF.

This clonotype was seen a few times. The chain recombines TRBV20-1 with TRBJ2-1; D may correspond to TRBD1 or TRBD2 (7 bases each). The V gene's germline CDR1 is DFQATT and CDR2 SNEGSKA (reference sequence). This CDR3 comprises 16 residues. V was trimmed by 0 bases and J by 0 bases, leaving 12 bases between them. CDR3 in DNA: TGCAGTGCTAGAGACCCCAGGGGGGGCTCCTACAATGAGCAGTTCTTC. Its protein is CSARDPRGGSYNEQFF.

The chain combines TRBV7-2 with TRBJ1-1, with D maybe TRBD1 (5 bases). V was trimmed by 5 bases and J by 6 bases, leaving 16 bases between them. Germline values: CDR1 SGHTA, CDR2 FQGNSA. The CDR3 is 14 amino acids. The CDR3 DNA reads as TGTGCCAGCAGCGCCAGGACGGGGACGGCTGAAGCTTTCTTT. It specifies CASSARTGTAEAFF.

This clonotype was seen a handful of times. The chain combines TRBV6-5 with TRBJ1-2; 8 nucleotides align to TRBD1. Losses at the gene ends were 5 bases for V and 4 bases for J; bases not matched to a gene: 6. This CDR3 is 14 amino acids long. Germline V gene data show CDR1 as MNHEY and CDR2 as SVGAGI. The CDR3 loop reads CASSPKTGVYGYTF. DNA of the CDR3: TGTGCCAGCAGTCCAAAGACAGGGGTCTATGGCTACACCTTC.

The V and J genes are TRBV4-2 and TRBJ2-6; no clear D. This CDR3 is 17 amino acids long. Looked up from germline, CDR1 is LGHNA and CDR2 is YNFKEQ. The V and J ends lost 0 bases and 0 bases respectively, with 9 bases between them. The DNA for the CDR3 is TGTGCCAGCAGCCAAGACGCGATGGGCTCTGGGGCCAACGTCCTGACTTTC. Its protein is CASSQDAMGSGANVLTF.

This chain's CDR3 is CAIRSGTGVSGANVLTF. The CDR3 coding sequence is TGTGCCATCAGATCCGGGACAGGTGTCTCTGGGGCCAACGTCCTGACTTTC. The chain couples TRBV10-3 to TRBJ2-6, with 8 nucleotides matching TRBD1. V shed 6 bases and J 0 bases; nucleotides not matched to a gene: 7. The germline CDR1 and CDR2 sequences are ENHRY and SYGVKD. The length of the CDR3 is 17 residues.

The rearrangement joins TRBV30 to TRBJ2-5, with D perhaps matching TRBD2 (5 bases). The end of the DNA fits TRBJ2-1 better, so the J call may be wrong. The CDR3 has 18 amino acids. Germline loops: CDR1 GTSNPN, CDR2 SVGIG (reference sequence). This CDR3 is CAWTSRGVLSGEHNEQFF. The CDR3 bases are TGTGCCTGGACTTCTCGTGGGGTTCTGAGCGGAGAGCACAATGAGCAGTTCTTC.

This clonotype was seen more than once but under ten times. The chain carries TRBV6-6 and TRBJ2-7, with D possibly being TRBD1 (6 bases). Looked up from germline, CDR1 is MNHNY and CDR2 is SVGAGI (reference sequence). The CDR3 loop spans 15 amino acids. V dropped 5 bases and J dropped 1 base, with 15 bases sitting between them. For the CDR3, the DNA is TGTGCCAGCAGTCTCCAGGGGCAGCCGTCCTACGAGCAGTACTTC. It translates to CASSLQGQPSYEQYF.

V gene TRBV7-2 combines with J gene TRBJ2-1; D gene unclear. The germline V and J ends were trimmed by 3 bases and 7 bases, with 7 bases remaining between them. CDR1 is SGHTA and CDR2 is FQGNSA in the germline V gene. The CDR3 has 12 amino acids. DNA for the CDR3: TGTGCCAGCAGCTTTGCGATTAATGAGCAGTTCTTC. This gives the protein CASSFAINEQFF.

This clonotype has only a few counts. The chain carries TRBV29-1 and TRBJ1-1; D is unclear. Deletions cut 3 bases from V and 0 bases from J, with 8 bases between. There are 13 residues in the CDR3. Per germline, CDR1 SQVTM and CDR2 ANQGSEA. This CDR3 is CSVEEGMNTEAFF. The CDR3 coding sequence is TGCAGCGTTGAGGAGGGTATGAACACTGAAGCTTTCTTT.

CDR3 sequence reads: CASSEALRGGEQYF. In DNA form, the CDR3 reads TGTGCCAGCAGTGAAGCGCTTCGGGGAGGCGAGCAGTACTTC. J is TRBJ2-7 and V is TRBV2, with TRBD2 as a possible D gene (6 bases). The V gene lost 0 bases and the J gene lost 6 bases, with 12 bases spanning the gap. Per germline, CDR1 SNHLY and CDR2 FYNNEI. The CDR3 is 14 residues long.

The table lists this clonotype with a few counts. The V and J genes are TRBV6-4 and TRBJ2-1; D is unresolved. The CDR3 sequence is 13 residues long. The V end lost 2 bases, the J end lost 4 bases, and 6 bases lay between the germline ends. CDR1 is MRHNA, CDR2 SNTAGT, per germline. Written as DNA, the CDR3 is TGTGCCAGCAGTGACAGGGTGTACAATGAGCAGTTCTTC. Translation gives CASSDRVYNEQFF.

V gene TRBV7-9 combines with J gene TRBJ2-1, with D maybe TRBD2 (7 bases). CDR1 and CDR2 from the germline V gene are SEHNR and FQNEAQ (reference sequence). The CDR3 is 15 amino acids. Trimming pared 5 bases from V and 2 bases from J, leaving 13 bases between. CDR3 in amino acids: CASSRAGGPYNEQFF. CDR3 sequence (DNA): TGTGCCAGCAGCAGGGCCGGGGGGCCCTACAATGAGCAGTTCTTC.

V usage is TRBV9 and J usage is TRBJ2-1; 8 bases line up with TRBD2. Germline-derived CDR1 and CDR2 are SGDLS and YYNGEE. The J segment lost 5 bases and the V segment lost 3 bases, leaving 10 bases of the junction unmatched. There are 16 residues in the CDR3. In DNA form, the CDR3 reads TGTGCCAGCAGCGAGGGTGGCGGGGGGCTGAACAATGAGCAGTTCTTC. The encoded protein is CASSEGGGGLNNEQFF.

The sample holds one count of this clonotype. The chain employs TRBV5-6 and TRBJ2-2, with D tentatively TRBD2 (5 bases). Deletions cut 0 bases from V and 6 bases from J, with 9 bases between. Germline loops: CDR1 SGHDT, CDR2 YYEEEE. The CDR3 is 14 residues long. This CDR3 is CASSLGENPGELFF. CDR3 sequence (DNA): TGTGCCAGCAGCTTGGGGGAGAATCCCGGGGAGCTGTTTTTT.

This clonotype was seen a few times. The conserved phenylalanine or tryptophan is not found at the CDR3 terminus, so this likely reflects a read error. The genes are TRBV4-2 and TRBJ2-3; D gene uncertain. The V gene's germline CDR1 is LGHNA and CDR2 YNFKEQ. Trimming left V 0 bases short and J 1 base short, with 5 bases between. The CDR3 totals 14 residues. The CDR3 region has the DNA TGTGCCAGCAGCCAAGATGACGGCACAGATACGCAGTATTCT. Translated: CASSQDDGTDTQYS.

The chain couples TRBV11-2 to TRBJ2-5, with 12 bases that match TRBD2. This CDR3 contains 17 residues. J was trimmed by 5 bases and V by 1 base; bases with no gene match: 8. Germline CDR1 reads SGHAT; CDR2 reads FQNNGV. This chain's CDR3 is CASSLVVLAGGRETQYF. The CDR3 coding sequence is TGTGCCAGCAGCTTAGTCGTACTAGCGGGGGGTCGGGAGACCCAGTACTTC.

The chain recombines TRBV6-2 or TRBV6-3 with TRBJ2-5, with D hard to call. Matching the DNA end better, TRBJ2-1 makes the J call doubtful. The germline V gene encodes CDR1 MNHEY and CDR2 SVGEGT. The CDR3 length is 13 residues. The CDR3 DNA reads TGTGCCAGCAGTTACTGGGAATACAATGAGCAGTTCTTC. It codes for CASSYWEYNEQFF.

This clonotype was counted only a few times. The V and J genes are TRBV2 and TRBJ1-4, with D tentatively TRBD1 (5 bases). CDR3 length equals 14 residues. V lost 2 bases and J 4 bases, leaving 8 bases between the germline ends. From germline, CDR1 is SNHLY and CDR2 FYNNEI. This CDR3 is CASSEYRINEKLFF. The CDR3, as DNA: TGTGCCAGCAGTGAATACAGGATTAATGAAAAACTGTTTTTT.

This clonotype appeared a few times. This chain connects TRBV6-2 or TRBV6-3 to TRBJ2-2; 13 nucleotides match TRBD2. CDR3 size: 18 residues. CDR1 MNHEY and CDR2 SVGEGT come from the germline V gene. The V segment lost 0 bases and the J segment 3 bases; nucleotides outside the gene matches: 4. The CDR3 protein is CASSYSTSGGTYTGELFF. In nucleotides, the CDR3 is TGTGCCAGCAGTTACTCGACTAGCGGGGGGACCTACACCGGGGAGCTGTTTTTT.

In nucleotides, the CDR3 is TGCGCCAGCAGCTTGGACTTAGCGGTTGTACAGTACTTC. Its translation is CASSLDLAVVQYF. The chain is built from TRBV5-1 and TRBJ2-4, with a possible D match to TRBD2 (6 bases). Trimming shortened V by 0 bases and J by 13 bases, and 14 bases separated the two germline ends. The CDR3 has 13 amino acids. Germline values: CDR1 SGHRS, CDR2 YFSETQ. The variable domain in full, with the rest retrieved from reference TRBV5-1 and TRBJ2-4, is KAGVTQTPRYLIKTRGQQVTLSCSPISGHRSVSWYQQTPGQGLQFLFEYFSETQRNKGNFPGRFSGRQFSNSRSEMNVSTLELGDSALYLCASSLDLAVVQYFGAGTRLSVL.